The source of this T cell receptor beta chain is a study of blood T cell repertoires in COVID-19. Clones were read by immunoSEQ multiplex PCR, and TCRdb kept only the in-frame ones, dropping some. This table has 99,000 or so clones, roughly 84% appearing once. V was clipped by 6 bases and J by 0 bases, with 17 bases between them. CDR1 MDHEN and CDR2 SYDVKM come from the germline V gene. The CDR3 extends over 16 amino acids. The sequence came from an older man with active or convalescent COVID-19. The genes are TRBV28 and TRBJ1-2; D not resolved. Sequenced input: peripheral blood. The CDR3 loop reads CASSGSEGESNYGYTF. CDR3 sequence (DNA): TGTGCCAGCAGCGGCTCCGAAGGAGAATCTAACTATGGCTACACCTTC.